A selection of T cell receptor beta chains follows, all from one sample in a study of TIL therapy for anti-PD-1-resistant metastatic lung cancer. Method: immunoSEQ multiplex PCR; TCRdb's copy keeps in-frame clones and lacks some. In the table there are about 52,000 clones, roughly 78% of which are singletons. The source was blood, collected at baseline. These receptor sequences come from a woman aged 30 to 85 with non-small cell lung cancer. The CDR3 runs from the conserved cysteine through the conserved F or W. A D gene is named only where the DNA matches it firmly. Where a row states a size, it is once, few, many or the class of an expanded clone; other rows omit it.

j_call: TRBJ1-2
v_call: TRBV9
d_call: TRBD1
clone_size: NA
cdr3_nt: TGTGCCAGCAGCGCCGAGGTGGGACAGGGACCCTATGGCTACACCTTC
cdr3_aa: CASSAEVGQGPYGYTF

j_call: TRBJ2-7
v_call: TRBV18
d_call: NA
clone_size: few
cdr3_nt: TGTGCCAGCTCACCACCGGGGAAGGACCGCGGGAACGAGCAGTACTTC
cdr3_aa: CASSPPGKDRGNEQYF

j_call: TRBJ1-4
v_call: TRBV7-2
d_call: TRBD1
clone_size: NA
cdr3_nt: TGTGCCAGCAGCCCGACAGGGTCGGGTGAAAAACTGTTTTTT
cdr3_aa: CASSPTGSGEKLFF

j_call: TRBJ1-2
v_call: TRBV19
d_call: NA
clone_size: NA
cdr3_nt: TGTGCCAGTAGTATAGATCCGGGGGCAGGAAACTATGGCTACACCTTC
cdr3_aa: CASSIDPGAGNYGYTF

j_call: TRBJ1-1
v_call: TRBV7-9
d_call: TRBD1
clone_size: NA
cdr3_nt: TGTGCCAGCAGCTTAATCCAGGGGGCCACTGAAGCTTTCTTT
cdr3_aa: CASSLIQGATEAFF

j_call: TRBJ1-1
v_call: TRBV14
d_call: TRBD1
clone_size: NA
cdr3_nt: TGTGCCAGCAGTCTAACAGGGGCCACTGAAGCTTTCTTT
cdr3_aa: CASSLTGATEAFF

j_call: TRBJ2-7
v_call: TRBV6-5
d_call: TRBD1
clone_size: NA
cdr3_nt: TGTGCCAGCAGTCCGGGACAGGGGGCTTACGAGCAGTACTTC
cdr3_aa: CASSPGQGAYEQYF

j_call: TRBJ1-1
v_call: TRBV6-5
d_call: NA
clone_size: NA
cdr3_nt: TGTGCCAGCAGTTACTCGAAGTTTCAGGTGAACACTGAAGCTTTCTTT
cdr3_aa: CASSYSKFQVNTEAFF

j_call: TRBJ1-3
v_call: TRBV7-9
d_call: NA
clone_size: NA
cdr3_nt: TGTGCCAGCAGCACGATGCCCGGACCTGGAAACACCATATATTTT
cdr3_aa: CASSTMPGPGNTIYF

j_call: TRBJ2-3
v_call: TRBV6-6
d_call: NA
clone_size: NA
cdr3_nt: TGTGCCAGCACAAAGGAGGGACGAAGCACAGATACGCAGTATTTT
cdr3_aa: CASTKEGRSTDTQYF

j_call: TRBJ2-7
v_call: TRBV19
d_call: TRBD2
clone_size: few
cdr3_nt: TGTGCCAGCAAACTAGCGGGAGGGCCCTACGAGCAGTACTTC
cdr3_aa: CASKLAGGPYEQYF

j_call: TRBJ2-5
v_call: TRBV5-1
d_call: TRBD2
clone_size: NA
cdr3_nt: TGCGCCAGCAAAGCTAGCGGGGAAGAGACCCAGTACTTC
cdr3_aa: CASKASGEETQYF

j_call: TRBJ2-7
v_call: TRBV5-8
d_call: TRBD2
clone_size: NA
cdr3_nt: TGTGCCAGCACCCCTACTAGCGGGGCCTCCTACGAGCAGTACTTC
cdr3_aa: CASTPTSGASYEQYF

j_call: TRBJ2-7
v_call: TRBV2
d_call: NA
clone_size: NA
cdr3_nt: TGTGCCAGCAGGCGGAGGGACGGGGACGAGCAGTACTTC
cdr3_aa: CASRRRDGDEQYF

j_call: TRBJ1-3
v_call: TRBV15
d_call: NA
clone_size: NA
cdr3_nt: TGTGCCACCAGCAGAAGGACAGCTCCTTCTGGGTCTGGAAACACCATATATTTT
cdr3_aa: CATSRRTAPSGSGNTIYF

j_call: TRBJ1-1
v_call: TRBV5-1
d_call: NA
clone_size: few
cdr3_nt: TGCGCCAGCAGGGCTCGGGGTTCCGGGGACACTGAAGCTTTCTTT
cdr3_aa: CASRARGSGDTEAFF

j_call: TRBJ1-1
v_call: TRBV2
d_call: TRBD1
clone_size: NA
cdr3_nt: TGTGCCAGCAGCTATGCGGACAGGGGCGGGGCTGAAGCTTTCTTT
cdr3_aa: CASSYADRGGAEAFF

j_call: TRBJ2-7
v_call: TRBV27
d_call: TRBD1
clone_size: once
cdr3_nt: TGTGCCAGCAGTTTGACTCCAGGGGGCTTTACCTACGAGCAGTACTTC
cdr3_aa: CASSLTPGGFTYEQYF

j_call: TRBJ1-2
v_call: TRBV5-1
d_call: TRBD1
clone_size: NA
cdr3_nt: TGCGCCAGCAGCTTGGGTGACAGGGGAGACGGCTACACCTTC
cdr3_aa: CASSLGDRGDGYTF

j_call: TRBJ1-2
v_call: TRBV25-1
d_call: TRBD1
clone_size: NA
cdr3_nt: TGTGCCAGCAGTGGAGCCTGGGGACAGGGAGACTATGGCTACACCTTC
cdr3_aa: CASSGAWGQGDYGYTF

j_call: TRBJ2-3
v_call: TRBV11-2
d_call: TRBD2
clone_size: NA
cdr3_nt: TGTGCCAGCAGCTCTCATGCGGGGGGACCCTTAAACACAGATACGCAGTATTTT
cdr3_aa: CASSSHAGGPLNTDTQYF

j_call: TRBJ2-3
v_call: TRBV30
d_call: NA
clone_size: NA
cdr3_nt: TGTGCCTGGACGCGGACACTAAGCACAGATACGCAGTATTTT
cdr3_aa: CAWTRTLSTDTQYF

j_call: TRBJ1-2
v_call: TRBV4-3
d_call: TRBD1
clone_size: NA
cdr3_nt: TGCGCCAGCAGCCGAAGTGGACCGGGGACAGGGCCTAAAATTGGAAGTGGCTACACCTTC
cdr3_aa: CASSRSGPGTGPKIGSGYTF

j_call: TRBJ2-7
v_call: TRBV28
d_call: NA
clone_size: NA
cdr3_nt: TGTGCCAGCAGCCCCGGCGGCCAGCCCTACGAGCAGTACTTC
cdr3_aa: CASSPGGQPYEQYF

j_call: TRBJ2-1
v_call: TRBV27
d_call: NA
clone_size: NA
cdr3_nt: TGTGCCAGCAGTCAGCAGGGTTTCAGCTCCTACAATGAGCAGTTCTTC
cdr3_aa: CASSQQGFSSYNEQFF

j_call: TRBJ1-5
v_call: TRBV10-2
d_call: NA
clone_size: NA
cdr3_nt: TGCGCCAGCAGTGAGTCTGGAGGAGGCCAGCCCCAGCATTTT
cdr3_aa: CASSESGGGQPQHF

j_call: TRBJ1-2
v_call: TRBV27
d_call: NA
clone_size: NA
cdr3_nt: TGTGCCAGCAGGCCGGACAGAGCGCCCTATGGCTACACCTTC
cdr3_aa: CASRPDRAPYGYTF

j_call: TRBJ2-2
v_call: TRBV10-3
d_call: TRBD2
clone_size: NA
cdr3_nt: TGTGCCATCAGACCCGGACTAGCGGTTAACACCGGGGAGCTGTTTTTT
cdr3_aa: CAIRPGLAVNTGELFF

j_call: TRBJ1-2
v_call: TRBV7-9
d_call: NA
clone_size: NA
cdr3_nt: TGTGCCAGCAGCTTGGGGGACATTATGCTCTATGGCTACACCTTC
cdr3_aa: CASSLGDIMLYGYTF

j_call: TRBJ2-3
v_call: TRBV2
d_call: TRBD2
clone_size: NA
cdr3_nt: TGTGCCAGCAGTGAATCGGGGACTAGCGGGAGGGGCACAGATACGCAGTATTTT
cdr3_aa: CASSESGTSGRGTDTQYF

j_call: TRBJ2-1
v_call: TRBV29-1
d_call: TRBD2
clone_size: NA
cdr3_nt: TGCAGCGTTGTACTAGCGGGGAATGAGCAGTTCTTC
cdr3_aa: CSVVLAGNEQFF

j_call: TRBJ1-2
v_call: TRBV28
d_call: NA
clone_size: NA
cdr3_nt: TGTGCCAGCAGTTTGGGAGAGAACTATGGCTACACCTTC
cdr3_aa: CASSLGENYGYTF

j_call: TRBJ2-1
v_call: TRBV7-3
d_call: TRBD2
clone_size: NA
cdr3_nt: TGTGCCAGCAGCTTAAGGGCGGGAGCCCCCTACAATGAGCAGTTCTTC
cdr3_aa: CASSLRAGAPYNEQFF

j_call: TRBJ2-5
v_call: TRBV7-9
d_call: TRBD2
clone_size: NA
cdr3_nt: TGTGCCAGCTTAAGGACTAGCGGATACCAAGAGACCCAGTACTTC
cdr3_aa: CASLRTSGYQETQYF

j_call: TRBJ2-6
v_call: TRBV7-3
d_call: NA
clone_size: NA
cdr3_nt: TGTGCCAGCAGGTCGTCTGGGGCCAACGTCCTGACTTTC
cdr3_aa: CASRSSGANVLTF

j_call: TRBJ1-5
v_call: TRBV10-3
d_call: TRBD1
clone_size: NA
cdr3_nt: TGTGCCATCAGTGAGTGGACAGGGATGGATCAGCCCCAGCATTTT
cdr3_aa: CAISEWTGMDQPQHF

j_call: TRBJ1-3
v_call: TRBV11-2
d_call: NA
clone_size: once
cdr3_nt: TGTGCCAGCAGCTTAGTTGGGACCCGCGTAGGCACCATATATTTT
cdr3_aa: CASSLVGTRVGTIYF

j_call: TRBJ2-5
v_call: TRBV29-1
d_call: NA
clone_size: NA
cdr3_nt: TGCAGCGTTAGTCAGGGGCCAGAGACCCAGTACTTC
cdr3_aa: CSVSQGPETQYF

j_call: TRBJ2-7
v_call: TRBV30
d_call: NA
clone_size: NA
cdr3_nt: TGTGCCTGGAGTTACTTAAAAGACGCCGAGCAGTACTTC
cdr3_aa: CAWSYLKDAEQYF

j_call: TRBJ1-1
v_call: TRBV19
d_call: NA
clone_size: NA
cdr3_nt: TGTGCCAGTAGCACAGGGAACCTCATGAACACTGAAGCTTTCTTT
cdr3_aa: CASSTGNLMNTEAFF

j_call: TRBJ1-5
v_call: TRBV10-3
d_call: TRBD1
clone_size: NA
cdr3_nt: TGTGCCAGCCGGGACAGCGAATGGGGGCCCCAGCATTTT
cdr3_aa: CASRDSEWGPQHF

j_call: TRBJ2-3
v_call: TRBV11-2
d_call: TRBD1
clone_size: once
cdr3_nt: TGTGCCAGCAGCTTAGGGGACAGCCTTCTCACAGATACGCAGTATTTT
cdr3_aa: CASSLGDSLLTDTQYF

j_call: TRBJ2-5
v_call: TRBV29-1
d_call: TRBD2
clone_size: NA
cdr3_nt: TGCAGCGTTGAAGGAGCGGGGGGACAAGAGACCCAGTACTTC
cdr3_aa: CSVEGAGGQETQYF

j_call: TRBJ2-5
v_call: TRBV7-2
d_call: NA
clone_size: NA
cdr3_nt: TGTGCCAGCAGCTTAGCGGGGGGACAGTGGGAGACCCAGTACTTC
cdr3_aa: CASSLAGGQWETQYF

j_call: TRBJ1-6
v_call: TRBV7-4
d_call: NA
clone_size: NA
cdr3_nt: TGTGCCAGCAGCTTAGCCAGGGTAGGGTCACCCCTCCACTTT
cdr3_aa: CASSLARVGSPLHF

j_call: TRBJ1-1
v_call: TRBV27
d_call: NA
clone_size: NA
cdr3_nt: TGTGCCAGCAGTAGCCCCACAGGGTATGAAGCTTTCTTT
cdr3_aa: CASSSPTGYEAFF

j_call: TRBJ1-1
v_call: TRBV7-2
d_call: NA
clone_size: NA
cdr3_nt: TGTGCCAGCAGCTTAGAGAGGAACACTGAAGCTTTCTTT
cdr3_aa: CASSLERNTEAFF

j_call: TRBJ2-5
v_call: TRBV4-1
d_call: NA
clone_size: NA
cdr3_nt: TGCGCCAGCAGCCCAGCAGGGACCAGAATTGAGGAGACCCAGTACTTC
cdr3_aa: CASSPAGTRIEETQYF

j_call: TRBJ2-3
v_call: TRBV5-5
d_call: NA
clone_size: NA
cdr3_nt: TGTGCCAGCAGCTTGGACGTCGGGAGTACGGGAGATACGCAGTATTTT
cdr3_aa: CASSLDVGSTGDTQYF

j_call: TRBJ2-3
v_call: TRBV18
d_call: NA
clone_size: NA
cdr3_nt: TGTGCCAGCTCACGCCCGGGCCAGTACACAGATACGCAGTATTTT
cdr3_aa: CASSRPGQYTDTQYF